This T cell receptor beta chain is from a study of blood T cells in healthy people across ages. Study outcomes and limitations: The unsorted PBMCs prevented any conclusive comparison of naive versus antigen-experienced cells.

Regarding this clonotype: Its antigen is not known.

Then a second PCR, running about 6 to 11 cycles, was carried out with a sample-barcoded 5' primer and a J-beta primer mix. TCRdb reprocessed the 5' RACE reads with MiXCR, giving one entry per CDR3 protein. The profile shows around 900,000 distinct CDR3 sequences, under 35% of them singletons. Per-sample PBMC isolation yielded at least 6.5 million cells. V was clipped by 8 bases and J by 4 bases, with 15 bases between them. The CDR3 has 13 amino acids. Germline V lookup: CDR1 LNHDA, CDR2 SQIVND (reference sequence). The chain employs TRBV19 and TRBJ2-7; D is possibly TRBD1 or TRBD2 (5 bases each). The sequencing input was blood. The clonotype originates from a woman older than 75 in good health. This CDR3 reads CASGGRGAYEQYF. Here the CDR3 DNA reads TGTGCCAGTGGCGGTCGAGGGGCGTACGAGCAGTACTTC.